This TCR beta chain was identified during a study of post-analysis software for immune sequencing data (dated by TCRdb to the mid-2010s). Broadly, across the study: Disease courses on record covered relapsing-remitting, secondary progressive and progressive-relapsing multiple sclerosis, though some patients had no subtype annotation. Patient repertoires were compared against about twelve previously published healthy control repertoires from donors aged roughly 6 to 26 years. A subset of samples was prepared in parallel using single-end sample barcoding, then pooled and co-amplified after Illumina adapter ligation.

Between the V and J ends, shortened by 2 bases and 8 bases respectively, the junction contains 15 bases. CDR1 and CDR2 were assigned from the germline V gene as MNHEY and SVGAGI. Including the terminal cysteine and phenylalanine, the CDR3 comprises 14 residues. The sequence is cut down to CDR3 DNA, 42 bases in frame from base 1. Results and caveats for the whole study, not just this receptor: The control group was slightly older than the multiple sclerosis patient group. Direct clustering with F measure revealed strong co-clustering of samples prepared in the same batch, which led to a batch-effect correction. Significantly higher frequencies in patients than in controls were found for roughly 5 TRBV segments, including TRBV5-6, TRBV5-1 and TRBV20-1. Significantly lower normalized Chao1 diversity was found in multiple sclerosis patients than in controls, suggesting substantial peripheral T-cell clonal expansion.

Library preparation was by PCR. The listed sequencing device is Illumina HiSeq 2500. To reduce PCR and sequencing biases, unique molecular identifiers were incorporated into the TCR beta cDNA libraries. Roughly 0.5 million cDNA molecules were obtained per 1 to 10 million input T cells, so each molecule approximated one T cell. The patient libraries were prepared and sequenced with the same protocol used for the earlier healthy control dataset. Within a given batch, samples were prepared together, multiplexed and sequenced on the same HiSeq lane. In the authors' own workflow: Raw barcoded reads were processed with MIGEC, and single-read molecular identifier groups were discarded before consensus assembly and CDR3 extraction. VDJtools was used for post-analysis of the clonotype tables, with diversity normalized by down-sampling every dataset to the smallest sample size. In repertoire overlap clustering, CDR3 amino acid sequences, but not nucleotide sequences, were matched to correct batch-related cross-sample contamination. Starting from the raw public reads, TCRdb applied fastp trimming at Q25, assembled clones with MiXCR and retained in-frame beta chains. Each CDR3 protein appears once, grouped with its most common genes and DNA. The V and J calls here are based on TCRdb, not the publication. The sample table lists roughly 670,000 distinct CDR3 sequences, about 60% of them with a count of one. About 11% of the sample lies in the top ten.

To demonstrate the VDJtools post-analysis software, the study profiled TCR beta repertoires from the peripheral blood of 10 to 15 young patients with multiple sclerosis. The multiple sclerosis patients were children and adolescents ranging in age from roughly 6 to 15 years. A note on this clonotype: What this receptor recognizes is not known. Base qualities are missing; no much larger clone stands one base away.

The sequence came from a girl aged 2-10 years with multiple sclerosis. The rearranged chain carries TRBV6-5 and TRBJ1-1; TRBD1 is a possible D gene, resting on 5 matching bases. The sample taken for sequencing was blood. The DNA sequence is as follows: TGTGCCAGCAGTTACGGGACTGATGATACCGAAGCTTTCTTT. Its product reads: CASSYGTDDTEAFF.